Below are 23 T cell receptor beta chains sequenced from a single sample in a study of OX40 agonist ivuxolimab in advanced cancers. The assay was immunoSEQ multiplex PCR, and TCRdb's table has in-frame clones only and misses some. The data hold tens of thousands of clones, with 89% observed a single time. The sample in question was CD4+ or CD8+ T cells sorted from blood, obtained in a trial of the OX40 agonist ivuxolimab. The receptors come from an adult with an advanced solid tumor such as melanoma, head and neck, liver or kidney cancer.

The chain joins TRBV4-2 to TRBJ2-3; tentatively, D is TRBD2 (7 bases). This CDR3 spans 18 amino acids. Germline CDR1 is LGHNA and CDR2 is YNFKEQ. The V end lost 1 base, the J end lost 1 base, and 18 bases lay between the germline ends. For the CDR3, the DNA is TGTGCCAGCAGCCAAGGCCGGCGGTGGGGGGGCGGCACAGATACGCAGTATTTT. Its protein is CASSQGRRWGGGTDTQYF.

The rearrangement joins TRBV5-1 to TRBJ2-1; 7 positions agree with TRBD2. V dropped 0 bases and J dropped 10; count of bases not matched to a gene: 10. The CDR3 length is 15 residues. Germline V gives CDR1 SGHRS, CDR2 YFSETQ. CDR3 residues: CASSLATGGPFEQFF. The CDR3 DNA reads TGCGCCAGCAGCTTGGCCACGGGAGGCCCTTTCGAGCAGTTCTTC.

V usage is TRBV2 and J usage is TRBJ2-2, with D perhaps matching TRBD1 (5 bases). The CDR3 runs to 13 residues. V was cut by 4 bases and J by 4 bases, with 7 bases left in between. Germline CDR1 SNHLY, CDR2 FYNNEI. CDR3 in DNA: TGTGCCAGCAGTGGACAGCCCACCGGGGAGCTGTTTTTT. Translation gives CASSGQPTGELFF. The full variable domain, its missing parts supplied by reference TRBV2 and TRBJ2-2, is EPEVTQTPSHQVTQMGQEVILRCVPISNHLYFYWYRQILGQKVEFLVSFYNNEISEKSEIFDDQFSVERPDGSNFTLKIRSTKLEDSAMYFCASSGQPTGELFFGEGSRLTVL.

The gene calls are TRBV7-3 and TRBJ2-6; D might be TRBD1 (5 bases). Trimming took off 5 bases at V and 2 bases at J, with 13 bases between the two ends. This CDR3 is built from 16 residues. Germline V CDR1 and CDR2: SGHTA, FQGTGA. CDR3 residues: CASSRQGGTGANVLTF. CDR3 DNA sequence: TGTGCCAGCAGCCGGCAGGGTGGAACTGGGGCCAACGTCCTGACTTTC. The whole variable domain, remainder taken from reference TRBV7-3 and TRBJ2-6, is GAGVSQTPSNKVTEKGKYVELRCDPISGHTALYWYRQSLGQGPEFLIYFQGTGAADDSGLPNDRFFAVRPEGSVSTLKIQRTERGDSAVYLCASSRQGGTGANVLTFGAGSRLTVL.

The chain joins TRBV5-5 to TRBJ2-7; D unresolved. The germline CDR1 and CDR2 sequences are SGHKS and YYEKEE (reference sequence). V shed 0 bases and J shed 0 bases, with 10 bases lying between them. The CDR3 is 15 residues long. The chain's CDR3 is CASSLGRSYSYEQYF. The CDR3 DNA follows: TGTGCCAGCAGCTTGGGACGGAGTTACTCCTACGAGCAGTACTTC.

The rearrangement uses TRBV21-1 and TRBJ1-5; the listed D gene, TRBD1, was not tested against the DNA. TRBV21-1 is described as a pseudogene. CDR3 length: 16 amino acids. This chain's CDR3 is CASSKEQGDNNQPQHF. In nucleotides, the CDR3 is TGTGCCAGCAGCAAAGAACAGGGGGATAACAATCAGCCCCAGCATTTT.

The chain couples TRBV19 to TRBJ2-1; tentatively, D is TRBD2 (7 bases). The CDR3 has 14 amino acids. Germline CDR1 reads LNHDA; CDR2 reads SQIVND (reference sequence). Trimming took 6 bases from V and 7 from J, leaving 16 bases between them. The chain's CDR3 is CASRERGGGNEQFF. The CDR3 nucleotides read TGTGCCAGTAGGGAGCGGGGAGGGGGAAATGAGCAGTTCTTC.

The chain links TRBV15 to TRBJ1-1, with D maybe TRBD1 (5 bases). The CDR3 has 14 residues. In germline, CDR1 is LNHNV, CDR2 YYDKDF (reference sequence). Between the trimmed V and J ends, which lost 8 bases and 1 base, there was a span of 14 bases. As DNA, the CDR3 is TGTGCCACCCGGGGGACGGCAAGGAACACTGAAGCTTTCTTT. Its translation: CATRGTARNTEAFF.

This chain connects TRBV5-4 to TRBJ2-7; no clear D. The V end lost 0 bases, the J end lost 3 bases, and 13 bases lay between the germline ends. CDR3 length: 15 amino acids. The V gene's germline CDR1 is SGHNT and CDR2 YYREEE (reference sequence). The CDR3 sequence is CASSLGGGEVYEQYF. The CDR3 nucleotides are TGTGCCAGCAGCTTGGGCGGTGGGGAAGTCTACGAGCAGTACTTC.

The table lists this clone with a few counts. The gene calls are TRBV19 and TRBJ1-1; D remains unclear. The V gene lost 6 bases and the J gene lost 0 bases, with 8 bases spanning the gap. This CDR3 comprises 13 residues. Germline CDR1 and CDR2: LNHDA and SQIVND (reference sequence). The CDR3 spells CASRSRMNTEAFF. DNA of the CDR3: TGTGCCAGTAGGAGTCGCATGAACACTGAAGCTTTCTTT.

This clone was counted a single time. CDR3 bases: TGTGCCAGCAGTGTCAGCGGGTGGTCCTACAATGAGCAGTTCTTC. Protein sequence: CASSVSGWSYNEQFF. The V gene is TRBV2, the J gene TRBJ2-1, with TRBD2 as a possible D gene (6 bases). Trimming pared 4 bases from V and 1 base from J, leaving 11 bases between. Germline-derived CDR1 and CDR2 are SNHLY and FYNNEI. The CDR3 totals 15 residues. The entire variable domain, with the rest obtained from reference TRBV2 and TRBJ2-1, is as follows: EPEVTQTPSHQVTQMGQEVILRCVPISNHLYFYWYRQILGQKVEFLVSFYNNEISEKSEIFDDQFSVERPDGSNFTLKIRSTKLEDSAMYFCASSVSGWSYNEQFFGPGTRLTVL.

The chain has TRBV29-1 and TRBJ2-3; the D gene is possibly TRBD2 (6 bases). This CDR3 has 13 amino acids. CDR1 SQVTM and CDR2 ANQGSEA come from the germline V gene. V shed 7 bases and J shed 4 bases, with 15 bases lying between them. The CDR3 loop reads CSADGGEADTQYF. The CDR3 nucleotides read TGCAGCGCTGACGGAGGGGAGGCAGATACGCAGTATTTT.

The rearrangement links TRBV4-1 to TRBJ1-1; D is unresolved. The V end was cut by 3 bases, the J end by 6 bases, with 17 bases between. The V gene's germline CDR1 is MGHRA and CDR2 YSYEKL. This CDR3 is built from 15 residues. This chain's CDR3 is CASSQPLLVGAEAFF. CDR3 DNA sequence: TGCGCCAGCAGCCAGCCCCTTTTGGTTGGGGCTGAAGCTTTCTTT.

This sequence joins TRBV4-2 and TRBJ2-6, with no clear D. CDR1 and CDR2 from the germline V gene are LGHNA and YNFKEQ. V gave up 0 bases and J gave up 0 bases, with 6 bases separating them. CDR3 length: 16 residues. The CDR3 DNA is TGTGCCAGCAGCCAAGAGTCGTTCTCTGGGGCCAACGTCCTGACTTTC. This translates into CASSQESFSGANVLTF.

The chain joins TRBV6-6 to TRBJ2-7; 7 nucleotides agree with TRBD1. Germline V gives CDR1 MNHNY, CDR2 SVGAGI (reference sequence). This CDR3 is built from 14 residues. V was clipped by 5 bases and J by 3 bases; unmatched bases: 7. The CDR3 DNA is TGTGCCAGCAGTACCGGGACAGCCGTCTACGAGCAGTACTTC. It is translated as CASSTGTAVYEQYF.

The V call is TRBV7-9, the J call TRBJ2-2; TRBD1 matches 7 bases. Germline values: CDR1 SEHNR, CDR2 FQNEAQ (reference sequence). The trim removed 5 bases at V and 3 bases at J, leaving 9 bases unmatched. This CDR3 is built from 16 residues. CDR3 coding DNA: TGTGCCAGCAGCACCACACAGGGGCTTGACACCGGGGAGCTGTTTTTT. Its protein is CASSTTQGLDTGELFF.

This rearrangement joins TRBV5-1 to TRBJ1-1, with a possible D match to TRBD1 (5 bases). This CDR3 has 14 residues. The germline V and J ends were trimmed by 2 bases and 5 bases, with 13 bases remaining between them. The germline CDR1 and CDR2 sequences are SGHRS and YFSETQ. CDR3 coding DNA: TGCGCCAGCAGCTTTGCAGGGAGTGATACTGAAGCTTTCTTT. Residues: CASSFAGSDTEAFF. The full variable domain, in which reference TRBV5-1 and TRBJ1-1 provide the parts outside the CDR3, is KAGVTQTPRYLIKTRGQQVTLSCSPISGHRSVSWYQQTPGQGLQFLFEYFSETQRNKGNFPGRFSGRQFSNSRSEMNVSTLELGDSALYLCASSFAGSDTEAFFGQGTRLTVV.

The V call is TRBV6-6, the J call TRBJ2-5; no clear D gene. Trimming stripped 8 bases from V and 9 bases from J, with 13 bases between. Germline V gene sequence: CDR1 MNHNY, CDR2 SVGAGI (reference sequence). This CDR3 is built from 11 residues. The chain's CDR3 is CASGLGEAQYF. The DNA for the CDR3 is TGTGCCAGCGGCCTAGGTGAGGCCCAGTACTTC.

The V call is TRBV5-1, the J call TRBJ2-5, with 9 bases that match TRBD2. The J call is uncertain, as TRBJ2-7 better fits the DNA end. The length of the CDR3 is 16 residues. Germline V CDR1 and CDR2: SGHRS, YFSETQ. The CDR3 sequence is CASSPLPLAGSYEQYF. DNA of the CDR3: TGCGCCAGCAGCCCCCTTCCACTAGCGGGTTCCTACGAGCAGTACTTC.

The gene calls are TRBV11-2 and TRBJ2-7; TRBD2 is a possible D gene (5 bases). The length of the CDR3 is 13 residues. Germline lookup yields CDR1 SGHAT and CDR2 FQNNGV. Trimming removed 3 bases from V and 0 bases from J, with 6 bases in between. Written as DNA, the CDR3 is TGTGCCAGCAGCTTGGGGAGCTCCTACGAGCAGTACTTC. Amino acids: CASSLGSSYEQYF.

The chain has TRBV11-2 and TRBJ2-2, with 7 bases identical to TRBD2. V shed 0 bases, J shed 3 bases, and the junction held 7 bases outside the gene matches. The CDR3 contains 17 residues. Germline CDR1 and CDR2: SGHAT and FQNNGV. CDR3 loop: CASSLEAGDLYTGELFF. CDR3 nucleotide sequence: TGTGCCAGCAGCTTAGAGGCGGGAGACCTGTACACCGGGGAGCTGTTTTTT.

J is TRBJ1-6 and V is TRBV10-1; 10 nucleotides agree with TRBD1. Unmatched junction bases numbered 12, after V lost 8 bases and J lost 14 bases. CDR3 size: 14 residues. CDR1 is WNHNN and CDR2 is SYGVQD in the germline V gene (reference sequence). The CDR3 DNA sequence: TGCGCCAGCGTGGACAGGGGGTCAGTCTTGGCCCTCCACTTT. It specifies CASVDRGSVLALHF.

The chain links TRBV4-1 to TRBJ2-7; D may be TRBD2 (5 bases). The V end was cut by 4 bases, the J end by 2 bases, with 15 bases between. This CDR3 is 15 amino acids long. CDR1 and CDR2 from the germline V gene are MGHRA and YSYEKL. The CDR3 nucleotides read TGCGCCAGCAGCCGCCTTGAGGGCTCAACCTACGAGCAGTACTTC. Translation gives CASSRLEGSTYEQYF.